The 14 T cell receptor beta chains below were found in one sample sequenced in a study of cytomegalovirus exposure and HLA in healthy donors (dated by TCRdb to about 2017). Library construction relied on the immunoSEQ multiplex PCR assay. A mixture of 60 forward primers for TCR Vbeta segments and 13 reverse primers for TCR Jbeta segments was used in the multiplex PCR. This immuneACCESS table, as held by TCRdb, lists in-frame sequences with V and J called but not all clones. Of the missing ones, under half trace to an unresolved V gene in checked studies; the others have no known cause. This sample comprises approximately 190,000 clones, more than 65% of them detected only once. The ten most abundant clones make up 3% to 4% of the sample. Sequencing used PBMCs. The receptors shown here come from a man aged 50-59 years in good health and CMV-seronegative.

This chain uses TRBV18 with TRBJ2-5; tentative D call: TRBD1 (6 bases). CDR1 is KGHSH, CDR2 LQKENI, per germline. With 5 bases removed from V and 4 bases from J, the gap between germline ends came to 11 bases. This CDR3 comprises 13 residues. The CDR3 sequence: CASSNRVAETQYF. CDR3 in DNA: TGTGCCAGCTCAAACAGGGTGGCAGAGACCCAGTACTTC.

V gene TRBV13 combines with J gene TRBJ1-2, with D unresolved. Germline V gene lookup returns CDR1 PRHDT and CDR2 FYEKMQ (reference sequence). Between the trimmed V and J ends, which lost 1 base and 3 bases, there was a span of 12 bases. The CDR3 spans 15 residues. CDR3 amino acids: CASSLVGLSHYGYTF. As DNA, the CDR3 is TGTGCCAGCAGCTTAGTCGGTCTGTCCCACTATGGCTACACCTTC.

This clone has just a few counts. The rearrangement joins TRBV30 to TRBJ1-6; D call uncertain. V was cut by 4 bases and J by 0 bases, with 10 bases left in between. In germline, CDR1 is GTSNPN, CDR2 SVGIG (reference sequence). The CDR3 length is 15 residues. The CDR3 DNA follows: TGTGCCTGGATCCCGGGAAGCTCCTATAATTCACCCCTCCACTTT. This sequence encodes CAWIPGSSYNSPLHF.

The chain recombines TRBV4-2 with TRBJ1-2, with D possibly matching TRBD1 (5 bases). CDR1 is LGHNA, CDR2 YNFKEQ, per germline. The V and J ends lost 7 bases and 4 bases respectively, with 25 bases between them. The CDR3 covers 17 residues. CDR3 amino acids: CASTPRKAWSGPYGYTF. CDR3 DNA: TGTGCCAGCACCCCTCGTAAGGCATGGTCAGGGCCCTATGGCTACACCTTC.

This chain uses TRBV9 with TRBJ1-1, with a tentative D call TRBD1 (6 bases). The length of the CDR3 is 15 residues. V gave up 0 bases and J gave up 2 bases, with 11 bases separating them. Germline V gene lookup returns CDR1 SGDLS and CDR2 YYNGEE. This CDR3 reads CASSVVSRGNTEAFF. In nucleotides, the CDR3 is TGTGCCAGCAGCGTAGTAAGCAGGGGAAACACTGAAGCTTTCTTT.

The rearrangement uses TRBV6-5 and TRBJ2-6, with D unclear. Trimming pared 6 bases from V and 4 bases from J, leaving 7 bases between. CDR1 and CDR2 from the germline V gene are MNHEY and SVGAGI. This CDR3 region has 13 residues. CDR3 bases: TGTGCCAGCAGGTCTCCCGGGGCCAACGTCCTGACTTTC. Translation gives CASRSPGANVLTF.

This sequence joins TRBV9 and TRBJ1-2; the D gene is possibly TRBD1 (6 bases). Trimming left V 4 bases short and J 8 bases short, with 15 bases between. This CDR3 spans 13 amino acids. CDR1 and CDR2 from the germline V gene are SGDLS and YYNGEE. In nucleotides, the CDR3 is TGTGCCAGCAGCTCGGGGGGGCTTGAAGGCTACACCTTC. This translates into CASSSGGLEGYTF.

The gene calls are TRBV5-1 and TRBJ2-2; TRBD2 might be the D (5 bases). V lost 0 bases to trimming and J lost 1 base, with 10 bases between them. CDR3 length: 16 amino acids. Germline-derived CDR1 and CDR2 are SGHRS and YFSETQ. Here the CDR3 DNA reads TGCGCCAGCAGCTTGGAGCGGACCCTGAACACCGGGGAGCTGTTTTTT. Translated, it gives CASSLERTLNTGELFF.

This rearrangement joins TRBV6-5 to TRBJ1-2; D ambiguous. V was cut by 7 bases and J by 2 bases, with 14 bases left in between. Germline V gives CDR1 MNHEY, CDR2 SVGAGI. The CDR3 is 14 residues long. The CDR3 DNA is TGTGCCAGCAACAATATGGGGAGAAACTATGGCTACACCTTC. Its translation is CASNNMGRNYGYTF.

The rearrangement joins TRBV7-9 to TRBJ1-2; 8 bases are shared with TRBD1. Trimming cost V 5 bases and J 3 bases; bases outside gene matches: 11. From germline, CDR1 is SEHNR and CDR2 FQNEAQ (reference sequence). The CDR3 spans 16 residues. CDR3 coding DNA: TGTGCCAGCAGCACATGGGGGTCGGACAGGGACTATGGCTACACCTTC. Its translation: CASSTWGSDRDYGYTF.

The V and J genes are TRBV19 and TRBJ1-1, with D possibly matching TRBD1 (6 bases). CDR3 length: 14 residues. Deletions cut 8 bases from V and 1 base from J, with 14 bases between. Per the germline V gene, CDR1 is LNHDA and CDR2 is SQIVND (reference sequence). The CDR3 loop is CASYDWTANTEAFF. In DNA form, the CDR3 reads TGTGCCAGTTATGATTGGACAGCGAACACTGAAGCTTTCTTT.

This clone was seen a single time. The sample holds other DNA sequences that translate to the same CDR3. The chain carries TRBV6-1 and TRBJ1-4; D unresolved. CDR3 length: 12 residues. Germline assignment: CDR1 MNHNS and CDR2 SASEGT. Trimming removed 2 bases from V and 7 bases from J, with 5 bases in between. CDR3 sequence (DNA): TGTGCCAGCAGTGAACGAGGTGAAAAACTGTTTTTT. Protein sequence: CASSERGEKLFF.

A few counts support this clone. The genes are TRBV5-1 and TRBJ1-3; D unresolved. Germline V CDR1 and CDR2: SGHRS, YFSETQ. The CDR3 contains 15 residues. V lost 5 bases and J 4 bases, leaving 16 bases between the germline ends. CDR3 nucleotides: TGCGCCAGCAGACTGGCCTCCAGGCCCGGAAACACCATATATTTT. Protein product: CASRLASRPGNTIYF.

The chain links TRBV27 to TRBJ2-7; perhaps TRBD1 as D (6 bases). CDR1 is MNHEY, CDR2 SMNVEV, per germline (reference sequence). The V end lost 0 bases, the J end lost 3 bases, and 15 bases lay between the germline ends. The CDR3 is 16 residues long. For the CDR3, the DNA is TGTGCCAGCAGTTTATCCCAGGGGACATTATTCTACGAGCAGTACTTC. This sequence encodes CASSLSQGTLFYEQYF.